The present T cell receptor beta chain was sequenced within a study of blood T cell repertoires in COVID-19 (dated by TCRdb to the early 2020s). As for the study more broadly: Collaborator samples came from the United States, Italy and Spain and covered acute and convalescent phases of COVID-19. The prospective study material was composed of cDNA or gDNA derived from T cells, B-cell-depleted T cells, or PBMCs. Subjects who had been exposed to COVID-19, were actively infected with it, or had recovered from it provided the deeply sampled blood TCRbeta repertoires that made up the dataset. The repertoires were released in a freely available public database intended as a resource for research on the immune response to SARS-CoV-2. The samples were drawn from two sources: the first 160 participants of the ongoing ImmuneRACE study, and over 950 subjects contributed by 6 global collaborators. The sample metadata nearly always contained a de-identified subject ID, COVID-19 status, age in years and sex. Where available, HLA class I and class II types were obtained from metadata supplied by the sample provider rather than from assay-based typing. Broader findings and caveats from the paper: Clinical and demographic metadata were provided uncurated, with the amount varying by source and participant.

The immunoSEQ Assay, a bias-controlled multiplex PCR, was used to amplify TCRbeta CDR3 regions from genomic DNA. Processing in the source paper ran as follows. The number of nucleated cells in each sample was estimated from the amplification of reference gene primers within the assay. To quantify the absolute abundance of each unique TCRbeta CDR3 rearrangement, sequence reads were collapsed and filtered. For each sample, productive Simpson clonality was calculated by taking the square root of Simpson's diversity index across productive rearrangements. TCRdb's version of the immuneACCESS table is confined to in-frame rearrangements and falls short of the full clone set. An unresolved V gene accounts for under half of the shortfall where checked; the remainder is of unknown origin. V, J and clone size are those of that table, while D and trimming were read from the DNA. This sample holds about 160,000 clones; approximately 91% were observed only once. The ten biggest clones cover around 2.1% of the sample.

Ends trimmed: V by 6 bases, J by 5 bases; bases unmatched to a gene: 12. The CDR3 starts with the cysteine, ends with the phenylalanine, and has 16 residues. Only the CDR3 DNA is retained, 48 bases long and in frame from the first base. From a lookup of the germline V gene, CDR1 and CDR2 are MNHEY and SVGEGT. Of note for this clone: Its antigen remains undetermined. No base qualities exist here, and no much larger clone lies one base off it.

The collaborating institutions used their own protocols to collect whole blood in K2EDTA tubes. Collaborator samples were shipped for TCRbeta analysis as frozen whole blood, isolated PBMCs, or DNA extracted from either sample type. The sequenced sample consisted of peripheral blood. The TCR comes from a man younger than 35 with acute or convalescent COVID-19. The rearranged segments are TRBV6-2 or TRBV6-3 and TRBJ2-1; 8 central bases correspond to TRBD1. The DNA sequence is as follows: TGTGCCAGCAGCCTACCCCTGGACAGGGTTGACAATGAGCAGTTCTTC. It specifies CASSLPLDRVDNEQFF.